A selection of T cell receptor beta chains follows, all from one sample in a study of blood T cell repertoires in COVID-19. Assay used: immunoSEQ multiplex PCR; TCRdb lists only in-frame clones, some missing. The repertoire holds about 200,000 clones, with approximately 83% as singletons. The sample comprised peripheral blood. Source of these receptors: a human donor with active or convalescent COVID-19. The donor label of this sample is uncertain. Both conserved end residues are part of each CDR3. The order of the fields is clone size, V gene, J gene, D gene, CDR3 DNA, CDR3 protein. The D gene is left open where the match is weak. A clone size is listed for some rows: how often the clone was seen (once, few, many), or a class if it is expanded.

clone_size: NA; v_call: TRBV6-5; j_call: TRBJ2-7; d_call: NA; cdr3_nt: TGTGCCAGCAGCAGGGGCGATTACGGCGAGCAGTACTTC; cdr3_aa: CASSRGDYGEQYF
clone_size: NA; v_call: TRBV27; j_call: TRBJ2-2; d_call: TRBD2; cdr3_nt: TGTGCCAGCAGACCTACGCGGGGACTAGCCCACCGGTCGGTCGGGGAGCTGTTTTTT; cdr3_aa: CASRPTRGLAHRSVGELFF
clone_size: NA; v_call: TRBV14; j_call: TRBJ1-1; d_call: TRBD1; cdr3_nt: TGTGCCAGCAGCCAGCCCCGGGACAGGGACACTGAAGCTTTCTTT; cdr3_aa: CASSQPRDRDTEAFF
clone_size: once; v_call: TRBV7-9; j_call: TRBJ2-3; d_call: NA; cdr3_nt: TGTGCCAGCAGCCCTATGACAAGCACAGATACGCAGTATTTT; cdr3_aa: CASSPMTSTDTQYF
clone_size: once; v_call: TRBV29-1; j_call: TRBJ1-4; d_call: NA; cdr3_nt: TGCAGCTCTACCGGGACACCTTGGGCTAATGAAAAACTGTTTTTT; cdr3_aa: CSSTGTPWANEKLFF
clone_size: NA; v_call: TRBV19; j_call: TRBJ1-1; d_call: TRBD1; cdr3_nt: TGTGCCAGTAGTATTTTTGCCACAGGGGGAGCTTTCTTT; cdr3_aa: CASSIFATGGAFF
clone_size: NA; v_call: TRBV5-4; j_call: TRBJ1-1; d_call: NA; cdr3_nt: TGTGCCAGCAGCTTCCAGGACAGGAACACTGAAGCTTTCTTT; cdr3_aa: CASSFQDRNTEAFF
clone_size: NA; v_call: TRBV9; j_call: TRBJ2-5; d_call: NA; cdr3_nt: TGTGCCAGCAGCGTAGGGTCGGCAGGGGCTAGTAAGACCCAGTACTTC; cdr3_aa: CASSVGSAGASKTQYF
clone_size: NA; v_call: TRBV9; j_call: TRBJ1-2; d_call: TRBD1; cdr3_nt: TGTGCCAGCAGCGTGGAAGAGGGGGCGAACTATGGCTACACCTTC; cdr3_aa: CASSVEEGANYGYTF
clone_size: NA; v_call: TRBV18; j_call: TRBJ2-2; d_call: TRBD1; cdr3_nt: TGTGCCAGCTCACCGGGACAGCCCCCGTCCGGGGAGCTGTTTTTT; cdr3_aa: CASSPGQPPSGELFF
clone_size: NA; v_call: TRBV13; j_call: TRBJ1-1; d_call: NA; cdr3_nt: TGTGCCAGCAGCTCCGGGAGGGGTAACACTGAAGCTTTCTTT; cdr3_aa: CASSSGRGNTEAFF
clone_size: NA; v_call: TRBV10-2; j_call: TRBJ1-1; d_call: TRBD1; cdr3_nt: TGCGCCAGCAGTGAGCCACGACAGGGATCGGCTGAAGCTTTCTTT; cdr3_aa: CASSEPRQGSAEAFF
clone_size: NA; v_call: TRBV19; j_call: TRBJ1-2; d_call: NA; cdr3_nt: TGTGCCAGTAGCCCCAGGGGTCGGGATGGCTACACCTTC; cdr3_aa: CASSPRGRDGYTF
clone_size: NA; v_call: TRBV29-1; j_call: TRBJ2-2; d_call: NA; cdr3_nt: TGCAGCGTTGCGGTGTATGGCACCGGGGAGCTGTTTTTT; cdr3_aa: CSVAVYGTGELFF
clone_size: NA; v_call: TRBV6-5; j_call: TRBJ2-1; d_call: NA; cdr3_nt: TGTGCCATTCGAACAGGGGAGCAGTTCTTC; cdr3_aa: CAIRTGEQFF
clone_size: NA; v_call: TRBV23-1; j_call: TRBJ2-2; d_call: NA; cdr3_nt: TGCGCCAGCAGTCAATCGGGGCAGGGGCCTCACACCGGGGAGCTGTTTTTT; cdr3_aa: CASSQSGQGPHTGELFF
clone_size: NA; v_call: TRBV5-8; j_call: TRBJ2-7; d_call: TRBD2; cdr3_nt: TGTGCCAGCAGCTTGCTTCGACTAGCGGGAGAAAGCTCCTACGAGCAGTACTTC; cdr3_aa: CASSLLRLAGESSYEQYF
clone_size: NA; v_call: TRBV19; j_call: TRBJ2-1; d_call: NA; cdr3_nt: TGTGCCAGTAGTATATTCGCCGGGAGCTCCTACAATGAGCAGTTCTTC; cdr3_aa: CASSIFAGSSYNEQFF
clone_size: NA; v_call: TRBV19; j_call: TRBJ1-6; d_call: NA; cdr3_nt: TGTGCCAGTAGTATGGTCCGCGCAAATTCACCCCTCCACTTT; cdr3_aa: CASSMVRANSPLHF
clone_size: NA; v_call: TRBV5-1; j_call: TRBJ2-3; d_call: NA; cdr3_nt: TGCGCCAGCAGCCCTTTCACGGGAGAGACAGATACGCAGTATTTT; cdr3_aa: CASSPFTGETDTQYF
clone_size: NA; v_call: TRBV2; j_call: TRBJ2-3; d_call: TRBD2; cdr3_nt: TGTGCCAGCAGTGAGAAGCGGGGGGGGGCAGATACGCAGTATTTT; cdr3_aa: CASSEKRGGADTQYF
clone_size: NA; v_call: TRBV6-5; j_call: TRBJ2-7; d_call: TRBD1; cdr3_nt: TGTGCCAGCAGCCCGACAGGGGGCTACGAGCAGTACTTC; cdr3_aa: CASSPTGGYEQYF
clone_size: NA; v_call: TRBV5-4; j_call: TRBJ2-3; d_call: NA; cdr3_nt: TGTGCCAGCAGCTTGGACGGACTTCTGATCACAGATACGCAGTATTTT; cdr3_aa: CASSLDGLLITDTQYF
clone_size: NA; v_call: TRBV29-1; j_call: TRBJ1-1; d_call: NA; cdr3_nt: TGCAGCGTCGTAATCTGGCAGGGGAACACTGAAGCTTTCTTT; cdr3_aa: CSVVIWQGNTEAFF
clone_size: NA; v_call: TRBV19; j_call: TRBJ2-3; d_call: TRBD2; cdr3_nt: TGTGCCAGTAGTATTCAGCGGGGGATCGCAGATACGCAGTATTTT; cdr3_aa: CASSIQRGIADTQYF
clone_size: NA; v_call: TRBV12-5; j_call: TRBJ2-7; d_call: TRBD1; cdr3_nt: TGTGCTAGTGGTTTGGGACAGGGAACCTACGAGCAGTACTTC; cdr3_aa: CASGLGQGTYEQYF
clone_size: NA; v_call: TRBV7-9; j_call: TRBJ2-1; d_call: NA; cdr3_nt: TGTGCCAGCAGCTTAGATGGGCACAATGAGCAGTTCTTC; cdr3_aa: CASSLDGHNEQFF
clone_size: NA; v_call: TRBV5-1; j_call: TRBJ2-1; d_call: NA; cdr3_nt: TGCGCCAGCAGCTTAGGACGGGAGCCTAATGAGCAGTTCTTC; cdr3_aa: CASSLGREPNEQFF
clone_size: NA; v_call: TRBV7-2; j_call: TRBJ1-2; d_call: NA; cdr3_nt: TGTGCCAGCAGCTCCCGCCACGATCAGGGGAGCTATGGCTACACCTTC; cdr3_aa: CASSSRHDQGSYGYTF